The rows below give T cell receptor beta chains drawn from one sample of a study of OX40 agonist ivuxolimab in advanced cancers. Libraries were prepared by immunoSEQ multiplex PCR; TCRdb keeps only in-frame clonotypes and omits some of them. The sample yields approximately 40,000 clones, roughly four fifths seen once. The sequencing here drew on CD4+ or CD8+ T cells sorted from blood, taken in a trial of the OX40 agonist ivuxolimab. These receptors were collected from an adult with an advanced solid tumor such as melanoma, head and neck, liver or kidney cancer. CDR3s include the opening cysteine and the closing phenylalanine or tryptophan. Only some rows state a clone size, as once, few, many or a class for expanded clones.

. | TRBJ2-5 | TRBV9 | CASSVRVGEQETQYF
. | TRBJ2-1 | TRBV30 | CACPLQGTPYNEQFF
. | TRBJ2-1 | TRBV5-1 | CASSTGLNNEQFF
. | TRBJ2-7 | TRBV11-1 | CASSPHGGNNGEQYF
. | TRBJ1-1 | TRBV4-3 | CASSQDIQGVMARTEAFF
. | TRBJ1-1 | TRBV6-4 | CASRPQGYAEAFF
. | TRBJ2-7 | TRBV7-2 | CASSLADYALSYEQYF
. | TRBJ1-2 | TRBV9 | CASTLRDNRGDGYTF
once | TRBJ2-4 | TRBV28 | CASSTRDPLRLQYF
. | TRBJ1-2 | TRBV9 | CASSVVGGDYGYTF
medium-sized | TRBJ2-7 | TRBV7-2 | CASSFSPSGSYEQYF
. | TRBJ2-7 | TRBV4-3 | CASSQVAGPDYEQYF
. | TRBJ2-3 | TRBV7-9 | CASSLGGADTQYF
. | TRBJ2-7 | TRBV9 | CASSGGQGIAYEQYF
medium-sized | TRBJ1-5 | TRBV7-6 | CASSLRADSEPQHF
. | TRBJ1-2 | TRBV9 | CASSGGDRAGYTF
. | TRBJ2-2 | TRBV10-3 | CAISESWGTQNTGELFF
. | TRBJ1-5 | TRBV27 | CASSLYKGPQHF
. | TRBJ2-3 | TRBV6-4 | CASSVGRGGPQRTDTQYF
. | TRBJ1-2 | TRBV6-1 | CASSAPRDRNELGYGYTF
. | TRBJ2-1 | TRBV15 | CATSRVGRGGSYNEQFF
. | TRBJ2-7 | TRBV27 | CASSPLGGMVESEQYF